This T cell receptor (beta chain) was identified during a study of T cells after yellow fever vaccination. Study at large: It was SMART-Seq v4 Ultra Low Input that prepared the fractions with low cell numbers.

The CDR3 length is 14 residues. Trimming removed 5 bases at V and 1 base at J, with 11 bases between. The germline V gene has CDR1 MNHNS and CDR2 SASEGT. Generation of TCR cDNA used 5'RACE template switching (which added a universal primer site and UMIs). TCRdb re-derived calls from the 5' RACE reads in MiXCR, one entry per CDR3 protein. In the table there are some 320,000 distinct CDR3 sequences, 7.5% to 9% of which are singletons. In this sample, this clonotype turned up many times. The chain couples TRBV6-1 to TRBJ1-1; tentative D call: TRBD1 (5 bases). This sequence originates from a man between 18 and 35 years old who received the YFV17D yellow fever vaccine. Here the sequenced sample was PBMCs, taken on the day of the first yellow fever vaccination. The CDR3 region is CASSKTGGNTEAFF. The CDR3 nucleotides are TGTGCCAGCAGTAAAACCGGGGGGAACACTGAAGCTTTCTTT.